The source of this T cell receptor (beta chain) is a study of blood T cell repertoires in COVID-19. Turning to the study itself: Specimens from acute and convalescent COVID-19 originated in the United States, Italy and Spain. PBMCs, B-cell-depleted T cells, or T cells were the source of the cDNA or gDNA that made up the material.

Sequencing used immunoSEQ multiplex PCR; TCRdb keeps in-frame clones, though not all of them. This sample yields approximately 90,000 clones, of which less than 85% are seen a single time; roughly 40% belongs to the top ten. The germline V gene encodes CDR1 LGHDT and CDR2 YNNKEL (reference sequence). Trimming removed 3 bases at V and 0 bases at J, with 12 bases between. This CDR3 region has 16 residues. This rearrangement joins TRBV3-1 (or the pseudogene TRBV3-2) to TRBJ2-1, with D maybe TRBD1 (6 bases). The TCR sequence derives from a man at least 80 years old with acute or convalescent COVID-19. The sequenced sample was peripheral blood. CDR3 residues: CASSHVTGLSYNEQFF. In nucleotides, the CDR3 is TGTGCCAGCAGCCACGTGACAGGTCTCTCCTACAATGAGCAGTTCTTC.